This record covers a single T cell receptor (beta chain). Its specificity is unknown. With the Oncomine TCR Beta short-read assay, DNA from cultured CD4+ T cells was sequenced. TCRdb reanalysed the PCR reads using MiXCR and keeps one entry per CDR3 protein. Of 13,000 to 15,000 distinct CDR3 sequences listed, 35% to 55% are singletons. This sample is drawn from a study of vaccination and CD4 T cells after COVID-19. Germline-derived CDR1 and CDR2 are SGHRS and YFSETQ. V lost 4 bases, J lost 5 bases, and 12 bases stayed unmatched. This CDR3 has 16 amino acids. Regarding treatment: roughly nine-day PBMC culture with coronavirus spike peptide pools or control peptides (ViraFEST assay).

This sequence joins TRBV5-1 and TRBJ1-1; 9 nucleotides match TRBD1. The sequence was obtained from a human donor who had recovered from COVID-19. The sample taken for sequencing was CD4+ T cells from blood, cultured in vitro. CDR3 sequence (DNA): TGCGCCAGCAGCCCCAGGGGGAGACAGGGGGAAACTGAAGCTTTCTTT. Its protein is CASSPRGRQGETEAFF.